The 24 T cell receptor beta chains given below trace back to one sample, sequenced in a study of naive and memory T cell subsets. Two oligonucleotides, mixed equimolar, formed the beta constant-region primer covering TRBC1 and TRBC2. Nested alpha and beta constant-region primers with the SP2 primer drove four PCR rounds on ligated cDNA. TCRdb passed the UMI-ligation and nested PCR reads through MiXCR, listing each CDR3 protein once. The sample carries tens of thousands of distinct CDR3 sequences, approximately 17% recorded once. Sequencing used effector memory CD4+ T cells from blood. Documented subset: effector memory, CD45RA- CD27-. The source of these receptors is a human donor in good health.

This clonotype was counted ten times or more. The chain joins TRBV29-1 to TRBJ1-2; maybe TRBD1 (6 bases). The CDR3 runs to 11 residues. Trimming took 5 bases from V and 8 from J, leaving 12 bases between them. Germline loops: CDR1 SQVTM, CDR2 ANQGSEA. For the CDR3, the DNA is TGCAGCGTTAGAACGACAGGAGGCTACACCTTC. As protein: CSVRTTGGYTF.

The chain carries TRBV27 and TRBJ2-1, with 14 positions matching TRBD2. The CDR3 consists of 14 residues. CDR1 and CDR2 from the germline V gene are MNHEY and SMNVEV (reference sequence). The trim removed 6 bases at V and 9 bases at J, leaving 4 bases unmatched. The CDR3 sequence is CASSRLAGGAEQFF. Here the CDR3 DNA reads TGTGCCAGCAGCCGACTAGCGGGAGGGGCTGAGCAGTTCTTC.

The V call is TRBV6-2 or TRBV6-3, the J call TRBJ2-2; 10 positions agree with TRBD2. The CDR3 length is 15 residues. Losses at the gene ends were 6 bases for V and 3 bases for J; bases not matched to a gene: 4. In germline, CDR1 is MNHEY, CDR2 SVGEGT. The DNA of the CDR3 is TGTGCCAGCAGCCCTAGCGGGAGATACACCGGGGAGCTGTTTTTT. Its translation: CASSPSGRYTGELFF.

The sample holds many counts of this clonotype. The chain joins TRBV6-5 to TRBJ2-6; D is perhaps TRBD2 (5 bases). Germline-derived CDR1 and CDR2 are MNHEY and SVGAGI. Trimming pared 7 bases from V and 0 bases from J, leaving 13 bases between. CDR3 length: 16 residues. In DNA, the CDR3 is TGTGCCAGCAAACGGTGGGAGTTCTCTGGGGCCAACGTCCTGACTTTC. Its protein is CASKRWEFSGANVLTF.

The chain couples TRBV30 to TRBJ2-2; tentatively, D is TRBD2 (6 bases). Germline CDR1 GTSNPN, CDR2 SVGIG (reference sequence). V was shortened by 4 bases and J by 2 bases, with 20 bases between the two germline ends. The CDR3 spans 17 residues. The CDR3 bases are TGTGCCTGGAAAGAAGATTGGGGGAGGCGTAACACCGGGGAGCTGTTTTTT. Translating it yields CAWKEDWGRRNTGELFF.

This clonotype was detected a few times. This chain uses TRBV5-5 with TRBJ1-5, with D maybe TRBD1 (6 bases). The V end was cut by 3 bases, the J end by 2 bases, with 12 bases between. CDR3 length: 15 residues. Germline V gene lookup returns CDR1 SGHKS and CDR2 YYEKEE (reference sequence). CDR3 bases: TGTGCCAGCAGCTCCTCCCGACAGGGCAATCAGCCCCAGCATTTT. It translates to CASSSSRQGNQPQHF.

This clonotype is judged medium-sized. The gene calls are TRBV2 and TRBJ2-1; D remains unclear. The CDR3 covers 14 residues. The V and J ends lost 2 bases and 3 bases respectively, with 8 bases between them. Per the germline V gene, CDR1 is SNHLY and CDR2 is FYNNEI. DNA of the CDR3: TGTGCCAGCAGTGAATGGGTAGACTACAATGAGCAGTTCTTC. Protein product: CASSEWVDYNEQFF. The full variable domain, with the rest looked up from reference TRBV2 and TRBJ2-1, is EPEVTQTPSHQVTQMGQEVILRCVPISNHLYFYWYRQILGQKVEFLVSFYNNEISEKSEIFDDQFSVERPDGSNFTLKIRSTKLEDSAMYFCASSEWVDYNEQFFGPGTRLTVL.

The gene calls are TRBV19 and TRBJ2-5, with 9 positions matching TRBD2. Per the germline V gene, CDR1 is LNHDA and CDR2 is SQIVND (reference sequence). J gave up 3 bases and V 6 bases, and 11 bases lay outside the gene matches. The CDR3 has 16 residues. CDR3 amino acids: CASSLLSPSGKETQYF. CDR3 bases: TGTGCCAGTAGCCTCCTCTCTCCTAGCGGGAAAGAGACCCAGTACTTC.

The chain has TRBV20-1 and TRBJ1-2; TRBD1 might be the D (6 bases). The germline V gene has CDR1 DFQATT and CDR2 SNEGSKA (reference sequence). This CDR3 is 15 amino acids long. Trimming shortened V by 0 bases and J by 2 bases, and 13 bases separated the two germline ends. Here the CDR3 reads CSARDHLTGNYGYTF. The DNA for the CDR3 is TGCAGTGCTAGAGATCACCTAACAGGGAACTATGGCTACACCTTC.

The sample holds a few counts of this clonotype. The J gene is TRBJ2-7, the V gene TRBV27, with D possibly TRBD1 on 7 matching bases. The CDR3 extends over 15 amino acids. V lost 6 bases and J lost 5, with 20 bases in between. CDR1 and CDR2 from the germline V gene are MNHEY and SMNVEV (reference sequence). The CDR3 coding sequence is TGTGCCAGCAGGCCGGGGGACAGTTTGGTAGACGAGCAGTACTTC. This codes for CASRPGDSLVDEQYF.

This clonotype occurred a few times. The rearrangement uses TRBV6-5 and TRBJ1-2; unclear D gene. This CDR3 is 15 amino acids long. V was shortened by 10 bases and J by 1 base, with 19 bases between the two germline ends. Germline CDR1 and CDR2: MNHEY and SVGAGI. CDR3 in DNA: TGTGCCACCAGGTTCTCGGCGCAGATTAACTATGGCTACACCTTC. This gives the protein CATRFSAQINYGYTF.

The V and J genes are TRBV5-1 and TRBJ2-3, with D possibly being TRBD2 (6 bases). Trimming took off 4 bases at V and 2 bases at J, with 14 bases between the two ends. Per the germline V gene, CDR1 is SGHRS and CDR2 is YFSETQ. The length of the CDR3 is 15 residues. CDR3 in amino acids: CASSRLGFVTDTQYF. Here the CDR3 DNA reads TGCGCCAGCAGCCGACTAGGATTCGTCACAGATACGCAGTATTTT.

The rearrangement links TRBV28 to TRBJ2-7; the D gene is possibly TRBD1 (5 bases). CDR1 and CDR2 from the germline V gene are MDHEN and SYDVKM. This CDR3 has 14 residues. The V end was cut by 5 bases, the J end by 4 bases, with 15 bases between. CDR3 sequence (DNA): TGTGCCAGCAGTCCTCGCCCAGGGTGGTACGAGCAGTACTTC. It codes for CASSPRPGWYEQYF.

The chain combines TRBV6-6 with TRBJ2-3; 8 bases agree with TRBD2. CDR1 MNHNY and CDR2 SVGAGI come from the germline V gene (reference sequence). This CDR3 has 17 amino acids. Trimming at V came to 6 bases and at J to 4 bases, leaving 15 bases not matched to a gene. CDR3 amino acids: CASRSTLSGLVSDTQYF. For the CDR3, the DNA is TGTGCCAGCAGATCGACACTATCGGGACTAGTCTCAGATACGCAGTATTTT.

The rearrangement joins TRBV4-2 to TRBJ2-1; D is possibly TRBD2 (6 bases). This CDR3 contains 15 residues. Trimming removed 0 bases from V and 9 bases from J, with 15 bases in between. Germline lookup yields CDR1 LGHNA and CDR2 YNFKEQ. The CDR3 DNA reads TGTGCCAGCAGCCAAGATCTAACGGGAGTCCGTGAGCAGTTCTTC. Encoded protein: CASSQDLTGVREQFF.

The V and J genes are TRBV28 and TRBJ2-5; a possible D gene is TRBD2 (6 bases). The CDR3 is 13 residues long. Trimming pared 2 bases from V and 4 bases from J, leaving 8 bases between. The germline V gene has CDR1 MDHEN and CDR2 SYDVKM. This CDR3 reads CASSLGGLETQYF. The CDR3 nucleotides read TGTGCCAGCAGTTTAGGAGGGTTAGAGACCCAGTACTTC.

The J gene is TRBJ1-4, the V gene TRBV5-4; D unclear. The germline gives CDR1 SGHNT, CDR2 YYREEE (reference sequence). The CDR3 is made up of 16 amino acids. V lost 2 bases to trimming and J lost 0 bases, with 11 bases between them. The CDR3 DNA sequence: TGTGCCAGCAGCTTTCGGCAGCCCGCAACTAATGAAAAACTGTTTTTT. It translates to CASSFRQPATNEKLFF. Using reference TRBV5-4 and TRBJ1-4 for the parts outside the CDR3, the full variable domain is ETGVTQSPTHLIKTRGQQVTLRCSSQSGHNTVSWYQQALGQGPQFIFQYYREEENGRGNFPPRFSGLQFPNYSSELNVNALELDDSALYLCASSFRQPATNEKLFFGSGTQLSVL.

This clonotype was observed many times. This rearrangement joins TRBV27 to TRBJ2-1; 10 nucleotides agree with TRBD2. The CDR3 contains 17 residues. The trim removed 2 bases at V and 3 bases at J, leaving 7 bases unmatched. Germline-derived CDR1 and CDR2 are MNHEY and SMNVEV (reference sequence). The CDR3 protein is CASSLRASGRFYNEQFF. DNA of the CDR3: TGTGCCAGCAGTTTACGGGCTAGCGGGAGATTCTACAATGAGCAGTTCTTC.

This clonotype was detected ten times or more. The J gene is TRBJ1-1, the V gene TRBV28; 7 nucleotides match TRBD1. Germline CDR1 is MDHEN and CDR2 is SYDVKM. V was pared by 7 bases and J by 4 bases, with 9 bases of the junction left unmatched. There are 14 residues in the CDR3. CDR3 sequence: CASTLDRAGTEAFF. In nucleotides, the CDR3 is TGTGCCAGCACCCTCGACAGGGCGGGCACTGAAGCTTTCTTT.

The rearrangement uses TRBV28 and TRBJ2-5, with 7 bases lining up with TRBD1. The CDR3 is 15 amino acids. V was pared by 5 bases and J by 4 bases, with 10 bases of the junction left unmatched. Per the germline V gene, CDR1 is MDHEN and CDR2 is SYDVKM. The CDR3 spells CASSKLTGLGETQYF. In DNA, the CDR3 is TGTGCCAGCAGTAAATTGACAGGGTTAGGAGAGACCCAGTACTTC.

This clonotype has at least ten counts. This rearrangement joins TRBV20-1 to TRBJ1-1, with D perhaps matching TRBD1 (5 bases). The germline V gene has CDR1 DFQATT and CDR2 SNEGSKA (reference sequence). The CDR3 sequence is 15 residues long. V lost 4 bases, J lost 7 bases, and 22 bases lay in between. The CDR3 sequence: CSATPAGTGKDEAFF. The CDR3 nucleotides are TGCAGTGCTACCCCAGCCGGGACGGGAAAAGATGAAGCTTTCTTT.

In this sample, this clonotype turned up many times. The CDR3 DNA sequence: TGTGCCAGCAGGGATCCGGGGGGGGCTGGAAACACCATATATTTT. Translated, it gives CASRDPGGAGNTIYF. The gene calls are TRBV28 and TRBJ1-3; weak D call: TRBD1 (5 bases). This CDR3 spans 15 amino acids. CDR1 and CDR2 (germline): MDHEN, SYDVKM. Trimming took off 6 bases at V and 2 bases at J, with 14 bases between the two ends.

This chain joins TRBV2 and TRBJ2-1; D might be TRBD2 (7 bases). CDR1 is SNHLY, CDR2 FYNNEI, per germline. Trimming removed 11 bases at V and 4 bases at J, with 18 bases between. This CDR3 contains 14 residues. The CDR3 DNA is TGTGCCGCCATGGGGGCTAGCGGTTACAATGAGCAGTTCTTC. Protein sequence: CAAMGASGYNEQFF.

This chain connects TRBV2 to TRBJ2-7, with 11 bases identical to TRBD2. The CDR3 loop spans 13 amino acids. CDR1 is SNHLY, CDR2 FYNNEI, per germline. V lost 7 bases and J lost 7; bases outside the gene matches: 6. The CDR3 loop is CASTRVAGGEQYF. Here the CDR3 DNA reads TGTGCCAGCACTCGGGTAGCGGGAGGGGAGCAGTACTTC.